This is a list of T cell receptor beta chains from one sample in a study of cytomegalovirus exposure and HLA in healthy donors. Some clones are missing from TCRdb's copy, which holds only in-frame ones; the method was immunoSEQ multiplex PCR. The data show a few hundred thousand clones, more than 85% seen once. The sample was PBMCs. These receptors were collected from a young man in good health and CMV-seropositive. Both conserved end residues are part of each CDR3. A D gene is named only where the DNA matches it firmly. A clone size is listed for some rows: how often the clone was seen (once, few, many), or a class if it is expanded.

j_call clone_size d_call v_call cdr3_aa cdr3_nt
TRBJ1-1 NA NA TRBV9 CASSVGLSTEAFF TGTGCCAGCAGCGTGGGGCTAAGCACTGAAGCTTTCTTT
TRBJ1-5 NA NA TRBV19 CASSIVKDSNQPQHF TGTGCCAGTAGTATTGTTAAGGATAGCAATCAGCCCCAGCATTTT
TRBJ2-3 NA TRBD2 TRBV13 CASSPSLAGGPLTDTQYF TGTGCCAGCAGCCCCTCACTAGCGGGAGGGCCCCTCACAGATACGCAGTATTTT
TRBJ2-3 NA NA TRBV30 CAWSVPSRGDVVTQYF TGTGCCTGGAGTGTACCTAGCCGAGGAGACGTCGTTACGCAGTATTTT
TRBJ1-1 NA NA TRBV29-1 CSVGQGDTEAFF TGCAGCGTTGGTCAGGGTGACACTGAAGCTTTCTTT
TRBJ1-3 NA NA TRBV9 CASSVDSVSGNTIYF TGTGCCAGCAGCGTAGACTCCGTCTCTGGAAACACCATATATTTT
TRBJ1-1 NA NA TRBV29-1 CSVEPTTGTEAFF TGCAGCGTTGAACCCACGACCGGGACTGAAGCTTTCTTT
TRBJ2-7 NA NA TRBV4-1 CASSQGGRGYEQYF TGCGCCAGCAGCCAAGGGGGGAGAGGGTACGAGCAGTACTTC
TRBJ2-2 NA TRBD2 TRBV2 CASTGTSGSTGELFF TGTGCCAGCACCGGGACTAGCGGGAGTACCGGGGAGCTGTTTTTT
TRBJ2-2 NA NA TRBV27 CASSLRWGTGVGELFF TGTGCCAGCAGTTTACGATGGGGCACGGGCGTCGGGGAGCTGTTTTTT
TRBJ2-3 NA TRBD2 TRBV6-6 CASRETSGSKDTQYF TGTGCCAGCAGAGAGACTAGCGGGAGTAAGGATACGCAGTATTTT
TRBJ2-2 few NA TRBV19 CASSMGLGGELFF TGTGCCAGTAGTATGGGTTTAGGGGGGGAGCTGTTTTTT
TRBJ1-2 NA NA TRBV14 CASSPVSPNYGYTF TGTGCCAGCAGCCCCGTCAGCCCTAACTATGGCTACACCTTC
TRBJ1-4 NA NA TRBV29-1 CSVTDTTNEKLFF TGCAGCGTTACGGATACAACTAATGAAAAACTGTTTTTT
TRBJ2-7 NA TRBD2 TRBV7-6 CASSESSGRAKSHEQYF TGTGCCAGCAGCGAATCTAGCGGGAGGGCCAAGTCCCACGAGCAGTACTTC
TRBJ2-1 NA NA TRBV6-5 CASSRDTYNEQFF TGTGCCAGCAGTCGGGACACTTACAATGAGCAGTTCTTC
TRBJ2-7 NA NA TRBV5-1 CASTQGVGTYEQYF TGCGCCAGCACCCAAGGGGTCGGGACCTACGAGCAGTACTTC
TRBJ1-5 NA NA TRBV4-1 CASSQHTSNQPQHF TGCGCCAGCAGCCAGCACACTAGCAATCAGCCCCAGCATTTT
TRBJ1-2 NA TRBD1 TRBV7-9 CASSLVTGNGYTF TGTGCCAGCAGCTTAGTGACAGGGAATGGCTACACCTTC
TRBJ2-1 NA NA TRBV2 CASSPTHSGSYNEQFF TGTGCCAGCAGCCCGACACACTCGGGCTCCTACAATGAGCAGTTCTTC
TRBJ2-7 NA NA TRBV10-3 CAISDKRSSYEQYF TGTGCCATCAGTGATAAGCGGAGCTCCTACGAGCAGTACTTC
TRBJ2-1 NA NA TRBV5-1 CASSLAPYNEQFF TGCGCCAGCAGCTTGGCCCCCTACAATGAGCAGTTCTTC
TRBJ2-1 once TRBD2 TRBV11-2 CASSRFGLAGGPHEQFF TGTGCCAGCAGCCGATTCGGACTAGCGGGAGGGCCGCATGAGCAGTTCTTC
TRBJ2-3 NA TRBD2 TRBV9 CASSYRGLAGGPSTDTQYF TGTGCCAGCAGCTACCGTGGATTAGCGGGAGGGCCAAGCACAGATACGCAGTATTTT
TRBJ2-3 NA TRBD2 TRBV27 CASSLAEFSTDTQYF TGTGCCAGCAGTCTAGCGGAGTTTAGCACAGATACGCAGTATTTT
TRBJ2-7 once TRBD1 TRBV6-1 CASSEAGTGPYEQYF TGTGCCAGCAGTGAAGCCGGGACAGGCCCCTACGAGCAGTACTTC
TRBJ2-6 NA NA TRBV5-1 CASSPGRGGRSSGANVLTF TGCGCCAGCAGCCCGGGGCGTGGGGGAAGGAGCTCTGGGGCCAACGTCCTGACTTTC
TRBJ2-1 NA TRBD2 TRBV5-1 CASSATGGNLNEQFF TGCGCCAGCAGCGCGACGGGAGGGAACTTGAATGAGCAGTTCTTC
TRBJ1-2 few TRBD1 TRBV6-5 CASSYPGQGTYGYTF TGTGCCAGCAGTTACCCGGGACAGGGGACCTATGGCTACACCTTC
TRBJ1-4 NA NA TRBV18 CASSEGATNEKLFF TGTGCCAGCTCGGAGGGTGCAACTAATGAAAAACTGTTTTTT
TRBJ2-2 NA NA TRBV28 CASGGAGANTGELFF TGTGCCAGTGGCGGGGCAGGGGCGAACACCGGGGAGCTGTTTTTT
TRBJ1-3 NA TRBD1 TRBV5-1 CASSPGTGGSFGNTIYF TGCGCCAGCAGCCCAGGGACAGGGGGTTCGTTTGGAAACACCATATATTTT
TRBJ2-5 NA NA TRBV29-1 CSVRDSTETQYF TGCAGCGTCCGAGACAGCACAGAGACCCAGTACTTC
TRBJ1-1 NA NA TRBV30 CAWSVALRTEAFF TGTGCCTGGAGTGTCGCCCTGCGGACTGAAGCTTTCTTT
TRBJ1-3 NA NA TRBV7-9 CASSLIGAGNTIYF TGTGCCAGCAGCTTAATAGGGGCTGGAAACACCATATATTTT
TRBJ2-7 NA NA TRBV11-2 CASSFGSPYEQYF TGTGCCAGCAGTTTCGGGTCCCCCTACGAGCAGTACTTC
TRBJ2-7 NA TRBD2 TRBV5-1 CASSFTGGNYEQYF TGCGCCAGCAGCTTCACGGGGGGTAACTACGAGCAGTACTTC
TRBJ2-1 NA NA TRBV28 CASSFGTGTRFF NA
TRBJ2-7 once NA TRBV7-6 CASSLGGSSSSYEQYF TGTGCCAGCAGCTTAGGAGGTAGTTCAAGCTCCTACGAGCAGTACTTC
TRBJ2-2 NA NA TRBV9 CASSVVTSSGELFF TGTGCCAGCAGCGTAGTAACTAGCTCCGGGGAGCTGTTTTTT
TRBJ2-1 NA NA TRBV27 CASSLIGLPNEQFF TGTGCCAGCAGTTTAATCGGGCTGCCCAATGAGCAGTTCTTC
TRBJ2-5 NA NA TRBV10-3 CAISDQEETQYF TGTGCCATCAGTGATCAAGAGGAGACCCAGTACTTC
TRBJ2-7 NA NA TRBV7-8 CASSAPLTDHYEQYF TGTGCCAGCAGCGCCCCGCTGACAGACCACTACGAGCAGTACTTC
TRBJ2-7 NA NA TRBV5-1 CASSLEQGLAYEQYF TGCGCCAGCAGCTTGGAGCAGGGGTTAGCCTACGAGCAGTACTTC
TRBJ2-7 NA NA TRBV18 CASSPLQYEQYF TGTGCCAGCTCACCGTTACAATACGAGCAGTACTTC
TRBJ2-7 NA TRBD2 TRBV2 CASTPGRAGNEQYF TGTGCCAGCACTCCCGGGAGGGCCGGCAACGAGCAGTACTTC
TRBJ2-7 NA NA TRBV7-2 CASSLRVGQGPPYEQYF TGTGCCAGCAGCTTACGGGTTGGGCAGGGGCCCCCCTACGAGCAGTACTTC
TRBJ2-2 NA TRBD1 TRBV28 CASSFPWGQALAGELFF TGTGCCAGCAGTTTCCCCTGGGGACAGGCGTTGGCCGGGGAGCTGTTTTTT
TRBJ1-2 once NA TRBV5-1 CASSLVQDYGYTF TGCGCCAGCAGCTTGGTTCAGGACTATGGCTACACCTTC
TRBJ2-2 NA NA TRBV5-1 CASSLAISDTGELFF TGCGCCAGCAGCTTGGCCATTTCTGACACCGGGGAGCTGTTTTTT
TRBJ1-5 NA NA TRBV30 CAYGRGADQPQHF TGTGCCTACGGGAGGGGGGCTGATCAGCCCCAGCATTTT
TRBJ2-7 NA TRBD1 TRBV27 CASSPFSGQSQDEQYF TGTGCCAGCAGCCCGTTTTCGGGACAGAGCCAAGACGAGCAGTACTTC
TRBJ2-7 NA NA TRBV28 CASSLRGGNFPYEQYF TGTGCCAGCAGTTTGCGTGGCGGTAATTTCCCCTACGAGCAGTACTTC
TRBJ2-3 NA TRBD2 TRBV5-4 CASSRTPRGSGMADTQYF TGTGCCAGCAGCCGGACCCCTCGGGGTAGCGGGATGGCAGATACGCAGTATTTT
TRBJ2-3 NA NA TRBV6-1 CASSAPSGSGTDTQYF TGTGCCAGCAGTGCTCCCTCAGGGTCGGGCACAGATACGCAGTATTTT
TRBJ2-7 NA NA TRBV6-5 CASSEGTIPFLEQYF TGTGCCAGCAGCGAGGGGACAATCCCCTTTCTCGAGCAGTACTTC
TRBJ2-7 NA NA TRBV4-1 CASSQGRVSSYEQYF TGCGCCAGCAGCCAGGGACGGGTAAGCTCCTACGAGCAGTACTTC
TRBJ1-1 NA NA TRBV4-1 CASSQVGGTPGAFF TGCGCCAGCAGCCAAGTTGGGGGGACCCCGGGGGCTTTCTTT
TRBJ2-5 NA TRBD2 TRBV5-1 CASSLEGREETQYF TGCGCCAGCAGCTTGGAGGGGAGGGAAGAGACCCAGTACTTC
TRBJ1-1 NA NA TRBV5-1 CASSSKGMNTEAFF TGCGCCAGCAGCTCAAAAGGAATGAACACTGAAGCTTTCTTT